This T cell receptor beta chain is drawn from a study of blood T cells in healthy people across ages. Findings of the study overall: With naive T cell percentage, TCR beta diversity showed a strong correlation.

In its sample, this clonotype was seen a few times. Its cognate antigen is unknown. The CDR3 is 23 residues long. A second 7 to 11 cycle PCR used barcoded and J-beta primers. TCRdb passed the 5' RACE reads through MiXCR, listing each CDR3 protein once. The sample lists over 1,200,000 distinct CDR3 sequences, 59% occurring once. This rearrangement joins TRBV21-1 to TRBJ1-2; the DNA was not compared with TRBD1, the D call given in the table. TRBV21-1 is shown as a pseudogene. The specimen sequenced was blood. The origin of this receptor is a man between 18 and 35 years old in good health. The CDR3 nucleotides read TGTGCCAGCAGCAAAGAGGTGATCGGGGACAGGGCCATTATTTGGCTTATGAGCTATGGCTACACCTTC. It yields the protein CASSKEVIGDRAIIWLMSYGYTF.